This T cell receptor (beta chain) was sequenced for a study of cytomegalovirus exposure and HLA in healthy donors. Study-wide findings and caveats: In most subjects, TCR beta sequences reportedly gave accurate predictions of HLA-A and HLA-B alleles. DRB1 had the most TCR associations and HLA-C the fewest, a later analysis found, with rates varying by HLA locus.

The CDR3 contains 15 residues. The V gene lost 4 bases and the J gene lost 4 bases, with 17 bases spanning the gap. CDR1 and CDR2 (germline): SGDLS, YYNGEE. The PCR had 60 Vbeta and 13 Jbeta primers. Measured with immunoSEQ multiplex PCR; TCRdb has only the in-frame clones, and not every one. Among roughly 200,000 clones, 55% to 75% were seen once, and the ten largest hold around 3%. About this clone: As yet, its antigen is unknown.

The sample consisted of PBMCs. The chain couples TRBV9 to TRBJ1-2, with D perhaps TRBD1 (5 bases). The receptor's source is a man aged 40-49 years in good health and CMV-seropositive. CDR3 DNA: TGTGCCAGCAGCCTTGGGCTTCCCGGGGGCTATGGCTACACCTTC. Translated: CASSLGLPGGYGYTF.